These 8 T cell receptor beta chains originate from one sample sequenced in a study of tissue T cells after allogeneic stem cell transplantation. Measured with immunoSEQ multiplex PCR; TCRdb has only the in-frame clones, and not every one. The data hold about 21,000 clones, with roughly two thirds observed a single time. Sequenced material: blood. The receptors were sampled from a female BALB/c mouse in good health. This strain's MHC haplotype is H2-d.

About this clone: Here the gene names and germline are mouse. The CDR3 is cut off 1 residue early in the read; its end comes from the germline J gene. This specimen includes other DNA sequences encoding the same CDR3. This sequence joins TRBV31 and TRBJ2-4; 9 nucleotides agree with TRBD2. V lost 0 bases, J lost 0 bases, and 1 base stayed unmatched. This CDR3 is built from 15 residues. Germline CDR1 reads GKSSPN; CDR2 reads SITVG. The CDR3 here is CAWSLTGGSQNTLYF. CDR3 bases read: TGTGCCTGGAGTCTGACTGGGGGAAGTCAAAACACCTTGTAC.

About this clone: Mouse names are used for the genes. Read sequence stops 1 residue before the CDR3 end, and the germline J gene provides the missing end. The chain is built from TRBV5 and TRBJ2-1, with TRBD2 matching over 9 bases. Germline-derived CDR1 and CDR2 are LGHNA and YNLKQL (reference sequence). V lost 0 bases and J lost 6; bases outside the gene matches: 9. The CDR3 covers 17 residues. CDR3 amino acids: CASSQDAISGGVAEQFF. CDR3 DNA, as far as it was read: TGTGCCAGCAGCCAAGACGCGATTTCTGGGGGGGTTGCTGAGCAGTTC.

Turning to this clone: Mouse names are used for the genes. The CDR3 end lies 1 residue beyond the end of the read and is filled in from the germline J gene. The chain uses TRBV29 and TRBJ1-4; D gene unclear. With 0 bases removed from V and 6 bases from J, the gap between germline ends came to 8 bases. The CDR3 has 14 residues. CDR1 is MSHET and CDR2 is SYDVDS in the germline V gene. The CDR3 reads CASSLSRGDERLFF. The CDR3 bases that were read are TGTGCTAGCAGTTTATCCCGGGGAGACGAAAGATTATTT.

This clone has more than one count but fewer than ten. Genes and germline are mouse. The CDR3 is CASSYPGRVEQYF. The sequenced CDR3 bases are TGTGCCAGCAGCTATCCTGGGAGGGTTGAACAGTAC. The rearrangement links TRBV4 to TRBJ2-7, with a tentative D call TRBD2 (5 bases). The read ends 1 residue early relative to the CDR3; the germline J gene fills the gap. The CDR3 runs to 13 residues. V lost 3 bases to trimming and J lost 6 bases, with 12 bases between them. Germline assignment: CDR1 LGHDT and CDR2 YNNKQL (reference sequence).

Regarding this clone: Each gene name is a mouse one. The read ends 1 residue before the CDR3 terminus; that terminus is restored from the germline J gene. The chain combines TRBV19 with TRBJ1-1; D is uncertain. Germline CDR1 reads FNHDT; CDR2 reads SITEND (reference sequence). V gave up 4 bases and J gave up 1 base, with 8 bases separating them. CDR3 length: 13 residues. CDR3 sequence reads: CASSPPVNTEVFF. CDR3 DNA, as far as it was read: TGTGCCAGCAGTCCCCCAGTAAACACAGAAGTCTTC.

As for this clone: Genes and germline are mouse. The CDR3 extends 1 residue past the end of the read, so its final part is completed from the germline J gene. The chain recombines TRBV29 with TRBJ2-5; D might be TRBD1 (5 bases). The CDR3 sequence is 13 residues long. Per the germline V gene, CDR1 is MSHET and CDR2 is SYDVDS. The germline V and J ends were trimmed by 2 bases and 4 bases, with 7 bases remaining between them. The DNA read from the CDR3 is TGTGCTAGCAGTTTAACAGGAAAAGACACCCAGTAC. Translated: CASSLTGKDTQY. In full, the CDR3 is CASSLTGKDTQYF.

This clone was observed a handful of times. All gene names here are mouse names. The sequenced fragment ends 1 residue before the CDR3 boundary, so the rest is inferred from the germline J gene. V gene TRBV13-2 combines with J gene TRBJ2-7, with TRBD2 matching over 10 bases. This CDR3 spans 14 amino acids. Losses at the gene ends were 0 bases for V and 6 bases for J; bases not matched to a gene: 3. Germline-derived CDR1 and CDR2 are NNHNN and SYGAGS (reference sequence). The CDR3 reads CASGDATGGVEQYF. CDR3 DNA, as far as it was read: TGTGCCAGCGGTGATGCCACTGGGGGGGTTGAACAGTAC.

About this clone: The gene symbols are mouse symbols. Incomplete CDR3 DNA: TGTGGTGCTAGTCCGGGACAGAACAACGAAAGATTATTT. Translation: CGASPGQNNERLF. The complete CDR3 reads CGASPGQNNERLFF. The chain links TRBV20 to TRBJ1-4, with 7 bases aligning to TRBD1. The read ends 1 residue early relative to the CDR3; the germline J gene fills the gap. Germline V gene lookup returns CDR1 GFQATS and CDR2 STVNSAI. The junction had 5 bases not matched to a gene; V was cut back by 3 bases and J by 4 bases. The CDR3 contains 14 residues.